The present T cell receptor beta chain was sequenced within a study of blood T cell repertoires in COVID-19. Across the whole study: Sites in the United States, Italy and Spain provided acute and convalescent COVID-19 samples. The cDNA or gDNA used as material had been derived from T cells, B-cell-depleted T cells, or PBMCs.

There are 14 residues in the CDR3. Per germline, CDR1 MNHEY and CDR2 SMNVEV (reference sequence). V shed 3 bases and J 0 bases; nucleotides not matched to a gene: 1. Some clones are missing from TCRdb's copy, which holds only in-frame ones; the method was immunoSEQ multiplex PCR. In the table there are about 240,000 clones, around 90% of which are singletons. Adults between roughly 18 and 89 years of age took part from fewer than 30 US areas. The chain has TRBV27 and TRBJ2-7; 8 bases match TRBD1. The receptor was isolated from a woman aged 25-40 years with acute COVID-19. The sequenced sample consisted of PBMCs or T cells enriched from blood (not recorded which). CDR3 DNA: TGTGCCAGCAGTTTCGGGACAGGCTCCTACGAGCAGTACTTC. It is translated as CASSFGTGSYEQYF.